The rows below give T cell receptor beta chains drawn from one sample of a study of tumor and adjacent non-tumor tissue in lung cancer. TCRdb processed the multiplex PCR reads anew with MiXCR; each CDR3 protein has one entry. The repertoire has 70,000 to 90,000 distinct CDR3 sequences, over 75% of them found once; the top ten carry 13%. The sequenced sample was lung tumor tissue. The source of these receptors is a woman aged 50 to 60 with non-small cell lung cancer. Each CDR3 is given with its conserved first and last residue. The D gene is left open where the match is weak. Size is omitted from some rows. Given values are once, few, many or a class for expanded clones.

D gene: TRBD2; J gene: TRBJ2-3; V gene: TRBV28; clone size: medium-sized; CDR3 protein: CASTSFYGRGTDTQYF; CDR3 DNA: TGTGCCAGCACAAGCTTCTACGGGAGGGGCACAGATACGCAGTATTTT
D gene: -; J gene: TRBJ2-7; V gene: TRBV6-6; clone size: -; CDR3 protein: CAGSQQGSNEQYF; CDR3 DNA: TGTGCCGGTAGTCAGCAGGGAAGTAACGAGCAGTACTTC
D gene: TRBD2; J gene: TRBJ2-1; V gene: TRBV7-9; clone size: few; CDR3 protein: CASSEGLAGFVYYEQFF; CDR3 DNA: TGTGCCAGCAGCGAGGGACTAGCGGGATTCGTCTACTATGAGCAGTTCTTC
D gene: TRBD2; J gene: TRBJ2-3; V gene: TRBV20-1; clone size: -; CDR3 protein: CSAIGVVAGLTDMQYF; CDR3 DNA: TGCAGTGCTATAGGCGTGGTAGCGGGGCTCACAGATATGCAGTATTTT
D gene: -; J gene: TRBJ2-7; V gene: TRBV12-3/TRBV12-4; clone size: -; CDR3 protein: CASSVGNQGEQNF; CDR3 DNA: TGTGCCAGCAGTGTAGGGAATCAGGGCGAGCAGAACTTC
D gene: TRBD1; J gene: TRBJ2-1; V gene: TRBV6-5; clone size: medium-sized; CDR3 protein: CASSYSSGQGYNEQFF; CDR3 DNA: TGTGCCAGCAGTTACTCTTCCGGACAGGGATACAATGAGCAGTTCTTC
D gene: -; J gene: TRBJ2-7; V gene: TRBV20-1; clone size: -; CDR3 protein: CIARSRGVYEQYF; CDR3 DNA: TGCATTGCTCGTTCGAGGGGGGTCTACGAGCAGTACTTC
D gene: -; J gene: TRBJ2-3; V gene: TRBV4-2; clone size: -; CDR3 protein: CASSQVRDTDTQYF; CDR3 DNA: TGTGCCAGCAGCCAAGTGAGAGACACAGATACGCAGTATTTT
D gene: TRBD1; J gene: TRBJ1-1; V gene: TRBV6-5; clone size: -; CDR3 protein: CASMAGGGRNTGAFF; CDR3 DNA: TGTGCAAGCATGGCAGGGGGGGGTCGAAACACTGGAGCTTTCTTT
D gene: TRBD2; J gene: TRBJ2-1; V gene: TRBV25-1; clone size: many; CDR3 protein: CASSDSTSGAYNEQFF; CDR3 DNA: TGTGCCAGCAGTGATTCGACTAGCGGAGCATACAATGAGCAGTTCTTC
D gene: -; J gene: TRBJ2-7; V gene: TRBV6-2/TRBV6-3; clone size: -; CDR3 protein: CPSSTPGQCSYEQYF; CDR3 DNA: TGTCCCAGTAGTACCCCAGGACAGTGTTCCTACGAGCAGTACTTC
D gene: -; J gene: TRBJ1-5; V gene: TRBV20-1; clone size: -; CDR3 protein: CSAQRHQGNQPQHF; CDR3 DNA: TGCAGTGCTCAAAGGCACCAGGGGAATCAGCCCCAGCATTTT
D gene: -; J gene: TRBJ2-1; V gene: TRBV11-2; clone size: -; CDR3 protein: CASSPEGEGSSYNDQFF; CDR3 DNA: TGTGCCAGCAGCCCAGAGGGCGAGGGAAGCTCCTACAATGACCAGTTCTTC
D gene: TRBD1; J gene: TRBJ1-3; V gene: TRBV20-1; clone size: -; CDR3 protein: CSARTGQNTICF; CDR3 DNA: TGCAGTGCCCGGACAGGACAAAACACCATATGTTTT
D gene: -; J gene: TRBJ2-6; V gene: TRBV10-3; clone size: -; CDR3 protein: CAISATSKTSGANVLTF; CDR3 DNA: TGTGCCATCAGCGCAACTTCTAAGACCTCTGGGGCCAACGTACTGACTTTC
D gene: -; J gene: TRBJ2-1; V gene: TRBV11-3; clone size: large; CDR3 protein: CASSLDWNNEQFF; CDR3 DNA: TGTGCCAGCAGCTTAGACTGGAACAATGAGCAGTTCTTC
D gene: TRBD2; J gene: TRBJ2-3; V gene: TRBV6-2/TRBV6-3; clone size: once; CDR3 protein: CASSYGTSRFTQYF; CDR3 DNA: TGTGCAAGCAGTTATGGGACTAGCCGGTTTACGCAATATTTT
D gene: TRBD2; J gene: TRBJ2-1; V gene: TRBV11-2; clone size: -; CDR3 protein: CASSPDGGGSSYNEQFF; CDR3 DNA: TGTGCCAGCTCCCCCGATGGCGGGGGAAGCTCCTACAATGAGCAGTTCTTC
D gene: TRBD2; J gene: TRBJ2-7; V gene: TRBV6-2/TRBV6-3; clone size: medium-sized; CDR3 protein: CASSYGSGSDEQYF; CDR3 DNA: TGTGCCAGCAGTTATGGTAGCGGGAGTGACGAGCAGTACTTC
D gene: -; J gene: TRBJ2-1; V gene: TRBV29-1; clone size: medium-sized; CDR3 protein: CSVLGSYNEQFF; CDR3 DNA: TGCAGCGTTCTAGGTTCCTACAATGAGCAGTTCTTC
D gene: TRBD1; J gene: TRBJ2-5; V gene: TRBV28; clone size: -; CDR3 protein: CASRQTGVAEKTQYF; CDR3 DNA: TGTGCCAGCAGGCAAACAGGGGTCGCGGAGAAGACACAGTACTTC
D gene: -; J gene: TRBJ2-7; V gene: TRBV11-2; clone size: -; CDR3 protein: CAGRLRGQAVSDKQYF; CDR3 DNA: TGTGCCGGCAGGCTAAGAGGACAAGCGGTCTCGGACAAGCAGTACTTC
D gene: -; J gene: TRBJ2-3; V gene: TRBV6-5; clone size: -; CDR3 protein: CAIRKWYTDTQYF; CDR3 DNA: TGTGCTATTAGGAAGTGGTACACAGATACGCAGTATTTT
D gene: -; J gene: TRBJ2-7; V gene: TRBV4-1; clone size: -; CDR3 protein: CASSPVTSIPYGQYF; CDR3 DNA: TGCGCCAGCAGCCCCGTGACATCCATCCCTTACGGGCAGTACTTC
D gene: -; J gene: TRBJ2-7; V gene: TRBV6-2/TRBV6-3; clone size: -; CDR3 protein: CASNKGRVGTYKQYF; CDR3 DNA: TGTGCCAGCAATAAAGGGCGAGTAGGTACTTACAAGCAGTACTTC
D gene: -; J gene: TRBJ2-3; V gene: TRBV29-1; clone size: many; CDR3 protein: CSVVRLTDTQYF; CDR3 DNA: TGCAGCGTTGTACGGCTGACAGATACGCAGTATTTT
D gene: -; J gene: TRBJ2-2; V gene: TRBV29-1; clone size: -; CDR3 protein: CSDGRSTGELFF; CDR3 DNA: TGTAGCGATGGGAGGAGCACCGGGGAGCTGTTTTTT
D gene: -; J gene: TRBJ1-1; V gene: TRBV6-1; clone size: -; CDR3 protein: CASSVQRETEALF; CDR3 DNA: TGTGCCAGCAGTGTACAGAGAGAGACTGAAGCTCTCTTT
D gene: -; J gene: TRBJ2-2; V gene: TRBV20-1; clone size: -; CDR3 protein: CSARVLLEGKLFF; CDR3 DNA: TGCAGTGCTAGAGTCCTCCTCGAGGGGAAGCTATTTTTT